Listed below are T cell receptor beta chains from one sample, sequenced in a study of cytomegalovirus exposure and HLA in healthy donors. Assay: immunoSEQ multiplex PCR; the TCRdb copy retains only in-frame clones and omits some. The sample lists about 130,000 clones, around three quarters occurring once. Source material: PBMCs. The receptors stem from a woman in her 40s in good health and CMV-seropositive. CDR3s leave out the opening cysteine and the closing phenylalanine or tryptophan. The order of the fields is J gene, V gene, D gene, CDR3 protein. D genes are given only for firm matches.

J gene: TRBJ1-6; V gene: TRBV7-2; D gene: -; CDR3 protein: ASSRPAGVESPLH
J gene: TRBJ1-3; V gene: TRBV5-1; D gene: TRBD1; CDR3 protein: ASSLATGSGSGNTIY
J gene: TRBJ1-1; V gene: TRBV5-4; D gene: TRBD1; CDR3 protein: ASRPDRVGEAF
J gene: TRBJ2-3; V gene: TRBV6-6; D gene: TRBD2; CDR3 protein: ASSSGLAGEKDTQY
J gene: TRBJ1-2; V gene: TRBV6-5; D gene: -; CDR3 protein: ASSFRGGGYT
J gene: TRBJ1-1; V gene: TRBV28; D gene: -; CDR3 protein: ASSLGGAGYTEAF
J gene: TRBJ2-3; V gene: TRBV5-1; D gene: -; CDR3 protein: ASSLYRDTQY
J gene: TRBJ1-5; V gene: TRBV7-8; D gene: -; CDR3 protein: ASSLIRNQPQH
J gene: TRBJ2-7; V gene: TRBV27; D gene: TRBD2; CDR3 protein: ASSLLAGGFGEQY
J gene: TRBJ2-5; V gene: TRBV4-2; D gene: -; CDR3 protein: ASSQTGDLETQY
J gene: TRBJ2-3; V gene: TRBV27; D gene: -; CDR3 protein: ASSLSTEADTQY
J gene: TRBJ2-3; V gene: TRBV12-5; D gene: TRBD1; CDR3 protein: ASRFGTVTDTQY
J gene: TRBJ1-5; V gene: TRBV2; D gene: -; CDR3 protein: ASSVGQLSNQPQH
J gene: TRBJ2-7; V gene: TRBV5-1; D gene: TRBD2; CDR3 protein: ASSRLPGLAGYEQY
J gene: TRBJ2-1; V gene: TRBV19; D gene: TRBD2; CDR3 protein: ASSQRGSSYNEQF
J gene: TRBJ2-3; V gene: TRBV7-6; D gene: -; CDR3 protein: ASSQAASTDTQY
J gene: TRBJ2-5; V gene: TRBV10-3; D gene: -; CDR3 protein: AISDPPDSGDQTQY
J gene: TRBJ2-2; V gene: TRBV2; D gene: -; CDR3 protein: ASSERGGELF
J gene: TRBJ2-7; V gene: TRBV5-1; D gene: -; CDR3 protein: ASSDPPGVEQY
J gene: TRBJ2-2; V gene: TRBV18; D gene: TRBD1; CDR3 protein: ASSGQANTGELF
J gene: TRBJ1-2; V gene: TRBV2; D gene: TRBD1; CDR3 protein: ASSEKGQGSYGYT
J gene: TRBJ1-1; V gene: TRBV5-1; D gene: TRBD1; CDR3 protein: ASSWTGGVSTEAF
J gene: TRBJ2-5; V gene: TRBV28; D gene: -; CDR3 protein: ASTSGPQETQY
J gene: TRBJ1-2; V gene: TRBV6-6; D gene: TRBD1; CDR3 protein: ASSPYQGASGGYT
J gene: TRBJ2-3; V gene: TRBV5-1; D gene: TRBD1; CDR3 protein: ASRFRDRADTQY
J gene: TRBJ1-2; V gene: TRBV4-1; D gene: TRBD1; CDR3 protein: ASRLSDRPSDGYT
J gene: TRBJ2-5; V gene: TRBV11-2; D gene: -; CDR3 protein: ASSLDQARETQY
J gene: TRBJ2-2; V gene: TRBV5-4; D gene: -; CDR3 protein: ASSLAGGLTGELF
J gene: TRBJ2-7; V gene: TRBV28; D gene: TRBD1; CDR3 protein: ASSYPGTGINEQY
J gene: TRBJ2-2; V gene: TRBV5-1; D gene: TRBD2; CDR3 protein: ASSFLGKAGVETRTGELF
J gene: TRBJ1-1; V gene: TRBV6-6; D gene: TRBD1; CDR3 protein: ASSGDRGQATEAF
J gene: -; V gene: TRBV5-1; D gene: TRBD2; CDR3 protein: ASSLGLGAGGEQY
J gene: TRBJ2-3; V gene: TRBV4-1; D gene: -; CDR3 protein: ASSQDRGDTQY
J gene: TRBJ1-5; V gene: TRBV2; D gene: -; CDR3 protein: ASSDSPLNDQPQH
J gene: TRBJ2-2; V gene: TRBV9; D gene: -; CDR3 protein: ASSASSVTGELF
J gene: TRBJ1-2; V gene: TRBV5-1; D gene: -; CDR3 protein: ASSLQQGGDYGYT
J gene: TRBJ2-1; V gene: TRBV4-1; D gene: TRBD2; CDR3 protein: ASSQVLADNEQF
J gene: TRBJ2-1; V gene: TRBV19; D gene: TRBD2; CDR3 protein: ASSLTGRAPYNEQF
J gene: TRBJ1-1; V gene: TRBV27; D gene: -; CDR3 protein: ASADRLNTEAF
J gene: TRBJ2-3; V gene: TRBV14; D gene: -; CDR3 protein: ASSQDYDRVASTDTQY
J gene: TRBJ1-1; V gene: TRBV30; D gene: TRBD1; CDR3 protein: AWTRGQGNTEAF
J gene: TRBJ1-2; V gene: TRBV6-6; D gene: -; CDR3 protein: ASSYGQYGYT
J gene: TRBJ2-3; V gene: TRBV7-9; D gene: -; CDR3 protein: ASSVEGGTDTQY
J gene: TRBJ2-1; V gene: TRBV29-1; D gene: TRBD2; CDR3 protein: SAHSGVSYNEQF
J gene: TRBJ2-7; V gene: TRBV29-1; D gene: TRBD1; CDR3 protein: SIRLQGASYEQY
J gene: TRBJ2-3; V gene: TRBV7-3; D gene: -; CDR3 protein: ASSFGIGADTQY
J gene: TRBJ1-4; V gene: TRBV20-1; D gene: TRBD1; CDR3 protein: SASDREKLF
J gene: TRBJ2-5; V gene: TRBV11-2; D gene: -; CDR3 protein: ASSVGSVQETQY
J gene: TRBJ2-1; V gene: TRBV30; D gene: -; CDR3 protein: AAQRTSYNEQF
J gene: TRBJ2-6; V gene: TRBV30; D gene: -; CDR3 protein: AWSGGANVLT
J gene: TRBJ2-3; V gene: TRBV28; D gene: TRBD2; CDR3 protein: ASTSPGGKIPDTQY
J gene: TRBJ1-1; V gene: TRBV2; D gene: TRBD1; CDR3 protein: ASSGQGNTEAF
J gene: TRBJ2-3; V gene: TRBV27; D gene: TRBD1; CDR3 protein: ASSSGTGFPDTQY
J gene: TRBJ2-5; V gene: TRBV15; D gene: -; CDR3 protein: ATSRPSGKVETQY